These 2 T cell receptor beta chains were all obtained from the same sample, sequenced in a study of response to subunit inactivated influenza vaccine. TCRdb used MiXCR to reprocess the RT-PCR reads, holding one entry per CDR3 protein. Among hundreds of thousands of distinct CDR3 sequences listed, about 18% were seen once. The source was PBMCs from blood, collected 4 to 6 days after vaccination. The receptors derive from a man aged 50 to 59 who received an inactivated influenza vaccine.

This clonotype was found a few times. The chain uses TRBV7-2 and TRBJ2-7, with TRBD2 as a possible D gene (6 bases). The germline gives CDR1 SGHTA, CDR2 FQGNSA. The CDR3 is 15 amino acids. With 5 bases removed from V and 4 bases from J, the gap between germline ends came to 18 bases. CDR3 amino acids: CASSPTNRGFYEQYF. The DNA of the CDR3 is TGTGCCAGCAGCCCCACGAACCGGGGGTTTTACGAGCAGTACTTC.

The genes are TRBV3-1 and TRBJ1-5, with D possibly matching TRBD1 (6 bases). The CDR3 sequence is 16 residues long. The ends were cut back, 4 bases at V and 0 bases at J, with 13 bases in the middle. CDR1 and CDR2 from the germline V gene are LGHDT and YNNKEL (reference sequence). The CDR3: CASSRGAPNSNQPQHF. The CDR3 DNA reads TGTGCCAGCAGCCGGGGGGCACCGAATAGCAATCAGCCCCAGCATTTT.